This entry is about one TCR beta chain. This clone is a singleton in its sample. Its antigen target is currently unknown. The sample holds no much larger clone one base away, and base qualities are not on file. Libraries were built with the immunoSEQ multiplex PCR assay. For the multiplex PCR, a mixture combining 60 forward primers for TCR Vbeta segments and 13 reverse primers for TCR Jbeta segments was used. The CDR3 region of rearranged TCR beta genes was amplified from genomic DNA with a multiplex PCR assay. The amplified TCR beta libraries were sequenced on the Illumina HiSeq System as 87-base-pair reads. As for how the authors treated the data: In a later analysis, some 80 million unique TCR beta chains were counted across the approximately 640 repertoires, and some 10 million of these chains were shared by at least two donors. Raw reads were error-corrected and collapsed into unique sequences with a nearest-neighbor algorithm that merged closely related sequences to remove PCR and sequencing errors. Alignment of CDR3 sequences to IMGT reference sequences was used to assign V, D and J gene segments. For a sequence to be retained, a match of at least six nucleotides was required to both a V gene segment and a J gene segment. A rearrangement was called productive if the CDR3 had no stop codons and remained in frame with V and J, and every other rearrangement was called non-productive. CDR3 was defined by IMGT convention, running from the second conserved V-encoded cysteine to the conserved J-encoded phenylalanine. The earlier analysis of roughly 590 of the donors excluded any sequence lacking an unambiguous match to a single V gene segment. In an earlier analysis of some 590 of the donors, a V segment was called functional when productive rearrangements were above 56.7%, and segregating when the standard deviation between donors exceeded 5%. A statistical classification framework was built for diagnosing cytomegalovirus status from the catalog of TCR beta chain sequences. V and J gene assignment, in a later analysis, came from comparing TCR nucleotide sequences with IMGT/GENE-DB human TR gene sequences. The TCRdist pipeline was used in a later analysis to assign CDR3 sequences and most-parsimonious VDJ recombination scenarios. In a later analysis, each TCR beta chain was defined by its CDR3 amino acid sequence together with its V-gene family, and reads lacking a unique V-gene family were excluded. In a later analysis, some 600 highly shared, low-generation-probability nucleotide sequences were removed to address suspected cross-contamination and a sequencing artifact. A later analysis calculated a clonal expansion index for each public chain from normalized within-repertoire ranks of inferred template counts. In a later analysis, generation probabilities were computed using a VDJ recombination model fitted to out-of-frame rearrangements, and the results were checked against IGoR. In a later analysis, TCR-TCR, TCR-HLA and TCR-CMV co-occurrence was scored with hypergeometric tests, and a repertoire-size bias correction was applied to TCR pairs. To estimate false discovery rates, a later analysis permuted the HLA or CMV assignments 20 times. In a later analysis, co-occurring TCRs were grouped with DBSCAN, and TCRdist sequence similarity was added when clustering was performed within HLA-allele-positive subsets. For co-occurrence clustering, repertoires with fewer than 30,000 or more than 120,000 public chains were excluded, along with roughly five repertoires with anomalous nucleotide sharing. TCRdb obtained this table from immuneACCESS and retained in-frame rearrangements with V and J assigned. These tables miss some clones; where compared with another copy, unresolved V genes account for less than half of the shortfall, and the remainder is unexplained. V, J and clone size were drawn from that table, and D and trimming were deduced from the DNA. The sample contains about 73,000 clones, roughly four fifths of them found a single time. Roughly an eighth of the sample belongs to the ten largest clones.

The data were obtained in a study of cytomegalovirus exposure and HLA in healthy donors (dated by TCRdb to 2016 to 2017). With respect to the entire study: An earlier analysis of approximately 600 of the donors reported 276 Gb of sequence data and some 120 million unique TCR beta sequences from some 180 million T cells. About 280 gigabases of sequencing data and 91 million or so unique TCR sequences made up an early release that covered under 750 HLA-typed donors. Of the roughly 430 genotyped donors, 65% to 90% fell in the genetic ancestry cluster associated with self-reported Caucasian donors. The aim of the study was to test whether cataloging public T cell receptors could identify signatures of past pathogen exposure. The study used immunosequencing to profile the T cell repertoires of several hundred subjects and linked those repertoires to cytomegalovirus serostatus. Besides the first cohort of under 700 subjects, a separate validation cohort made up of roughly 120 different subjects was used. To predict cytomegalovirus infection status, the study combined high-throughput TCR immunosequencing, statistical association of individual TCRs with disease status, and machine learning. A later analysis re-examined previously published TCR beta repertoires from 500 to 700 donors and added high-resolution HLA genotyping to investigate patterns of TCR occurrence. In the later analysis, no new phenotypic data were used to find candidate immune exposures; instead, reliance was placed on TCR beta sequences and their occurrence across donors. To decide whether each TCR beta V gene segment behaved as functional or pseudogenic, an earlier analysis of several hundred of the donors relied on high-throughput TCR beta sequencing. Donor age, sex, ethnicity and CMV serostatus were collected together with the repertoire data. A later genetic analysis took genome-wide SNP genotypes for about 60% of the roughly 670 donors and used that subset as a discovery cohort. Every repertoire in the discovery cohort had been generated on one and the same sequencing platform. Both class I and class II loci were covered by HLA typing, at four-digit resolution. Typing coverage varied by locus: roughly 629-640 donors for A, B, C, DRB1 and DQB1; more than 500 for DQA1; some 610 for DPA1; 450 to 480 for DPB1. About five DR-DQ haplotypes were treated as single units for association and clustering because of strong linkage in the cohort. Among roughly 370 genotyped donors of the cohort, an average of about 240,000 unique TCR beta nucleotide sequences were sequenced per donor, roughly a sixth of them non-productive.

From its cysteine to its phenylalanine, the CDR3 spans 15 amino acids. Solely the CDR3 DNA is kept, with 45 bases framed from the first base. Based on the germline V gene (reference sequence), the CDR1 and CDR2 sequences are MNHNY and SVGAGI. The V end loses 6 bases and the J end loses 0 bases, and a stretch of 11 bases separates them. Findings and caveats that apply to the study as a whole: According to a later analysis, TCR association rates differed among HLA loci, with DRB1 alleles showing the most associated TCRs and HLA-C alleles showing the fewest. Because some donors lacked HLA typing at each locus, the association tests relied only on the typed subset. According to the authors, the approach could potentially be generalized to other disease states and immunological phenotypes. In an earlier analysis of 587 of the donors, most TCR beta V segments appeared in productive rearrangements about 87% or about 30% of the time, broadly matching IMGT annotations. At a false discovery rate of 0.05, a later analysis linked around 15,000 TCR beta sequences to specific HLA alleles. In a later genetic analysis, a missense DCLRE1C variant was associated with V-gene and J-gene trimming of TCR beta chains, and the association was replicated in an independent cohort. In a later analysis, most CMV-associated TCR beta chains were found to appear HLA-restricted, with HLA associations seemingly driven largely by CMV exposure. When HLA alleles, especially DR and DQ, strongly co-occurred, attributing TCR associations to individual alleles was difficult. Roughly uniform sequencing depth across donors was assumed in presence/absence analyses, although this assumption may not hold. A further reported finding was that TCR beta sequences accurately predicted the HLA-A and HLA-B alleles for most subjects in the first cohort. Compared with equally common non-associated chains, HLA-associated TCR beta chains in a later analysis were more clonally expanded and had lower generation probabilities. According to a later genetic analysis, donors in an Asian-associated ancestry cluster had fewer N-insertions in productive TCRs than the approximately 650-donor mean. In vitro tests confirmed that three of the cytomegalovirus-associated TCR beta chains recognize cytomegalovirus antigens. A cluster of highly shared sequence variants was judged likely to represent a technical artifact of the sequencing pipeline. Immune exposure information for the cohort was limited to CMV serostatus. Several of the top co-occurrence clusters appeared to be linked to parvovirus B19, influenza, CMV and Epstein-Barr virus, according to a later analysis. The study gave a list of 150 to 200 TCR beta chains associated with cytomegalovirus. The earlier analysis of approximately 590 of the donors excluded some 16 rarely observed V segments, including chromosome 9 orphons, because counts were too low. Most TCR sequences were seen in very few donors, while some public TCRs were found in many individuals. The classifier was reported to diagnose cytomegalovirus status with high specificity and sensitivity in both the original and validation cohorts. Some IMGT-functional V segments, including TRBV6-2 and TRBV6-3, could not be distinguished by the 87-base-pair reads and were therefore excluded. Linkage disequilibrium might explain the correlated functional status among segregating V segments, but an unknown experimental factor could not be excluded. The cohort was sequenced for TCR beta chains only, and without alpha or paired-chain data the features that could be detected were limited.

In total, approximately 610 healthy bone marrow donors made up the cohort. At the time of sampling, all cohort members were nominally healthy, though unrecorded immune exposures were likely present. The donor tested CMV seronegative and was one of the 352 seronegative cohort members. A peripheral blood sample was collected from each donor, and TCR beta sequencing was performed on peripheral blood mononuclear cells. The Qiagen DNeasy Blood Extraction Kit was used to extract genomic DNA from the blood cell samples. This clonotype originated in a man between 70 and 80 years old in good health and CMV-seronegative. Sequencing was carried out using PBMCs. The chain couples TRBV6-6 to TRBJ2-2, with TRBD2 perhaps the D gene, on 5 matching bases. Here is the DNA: TGTGCCAGCAGGCCCGCGGGCGCGAACACCGGGGAGCTGTTTTTT. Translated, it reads CASRPAGANTGELFF.